Shown below are 11 T cell receptor beta chains from a single sample sequenced in a study of PD-1 blockade in classical Hodgkin lymphoma (dated by TCRdb to 2019 to 2021). The label giving this sample's time point can be read as: cycle 2 day 1 (C2D1) of nivolumab. Every trial patient had relapsed after autologous stem cell transplantation, and cohorts A, B and C differed in prior brentuximab vedotin exposure. Receptors were amplified or captured by the immunoSEQ multiplex PCR assay. The table comes from immuneACCESS by way of TCRdb, which keeps in-frame sequences with V and J called. Part of the clones is missing from these tables; in studies checked, under half for an unresolved V gene and the rest for unknown reasons. The table for this sample lists approximately 51,000 clones; roughly 73% of them were counted only once. Of the sample, over 12% falls within the top ten clones. This material consisted of peripheral blood mononuclear cells (PBMCs), taken before the second cycle of nivolumab. The receptors were sampled from a human donor with classical Hodgkin lymphoma.

The chain recombines TRBV2 with TRBJ2-5; D is unclear. Per the germline V gene, CDR1 is SNHLY and CDR2 is FYNNEI. This CDR3 is 12 amino acids long. V lost 7 bases and J lost 1, with 7 bases in between. CDR3 bases: TGTGCCAGCACCCTCCGCCAAGAGACCCAGTACTTC. Translated, it gives CASTLRQETQYF.

This chain uses TRBV30 with TRBJ1-2; D possibly corresponds to TRBD1 (6 bases). The CDR3 contains 14 residues. V was clipped by 8 bases and J by 7 bases, with 23 bases between them. From germline, CDR1 is GTSNPN and CDR2 SVGIG (reference sequence). The CDR3 nucleotides are TGTGCCGCAGCAAGGGAGGGGGACAAGGGTGGCTACACCTTC. This codes for CAAAREGDKGGYTF.

The chain recombines TRBV27 with TRBJ2-1; 8 bases fit TRBD1. Germline CDR1 is MNHEY and CDR2 is SMNVEV (reference sequence). This CDR3 has 15 amino acids. After removal of 8 bases from V and 7 bases from J, the junction contained 13 bases not matched to a gene. The CDR3: CASSLRRTGFNEQFF. DNA of the CDR3: TGTGCCAGCTCCTTGCGAAGGACAGGGTTTAATGAGCAGTTCTTC.

The chain has TRBV2 and TRBJ2-7, with TRBD1 matching over 11 bases. CDR1 and CDR2 (germline): SNHLY, FYNNEI. The CDR3 is 14 residues long. Trimming took 6 bases from V and 4 from J; bases not matched to a gene: 5. This CDR3 reads CASRPGQGGYEQYF. The DNA of the CDR3 is TGTGCCAGCAGGCCGGGACAGGGGGGGTACGAGCAGTACTTC.

The rearrangement joins TRBV7-3 to TRBJ2-2; D may be TRBD2 (7 bases). CDR3 length equals 15 residues. V dropped 2 bases and J dropped 4 bases, with 11 bases sitting between them. Per germline, CDR1 SGHTA and CDR2 FQGTGA. The CDR3 sequence: CASSLQGGGTGELFF. As DNA, the CDR3 is TGTGCCAGCAGCTTACAGGGAGGGGGCACCGGGGAGCTGTTTTTT.

The rearrangement uses TRBV2 and TRBJ1-3, with D possibly TRBD1 on 5 matching bases. V was trimmed by 8 bases and J by 3 bases, leaving 23 bases between them. The CDR3 totals 17 residues. The germline CDR1 and CDR2 sequences are SNHLY and FYNNEI. Written as DNA, the CDR3 is TGTGCCAGCCTAAACCTCGGGGACGCGCGGATTGGAAACACCATATATTTT. This translates into CASLNLGDARIGNTIYF.

CDR3 amino acids: CASSLGPNNEKLFF. CDR3 sequence (DNA): TGTGCCAGCAGCTTAGGCCCCAATAATGAAAAACTGTTTTTT. The V call is TRBV7-8, the J call TRBJ1-4; D uncertain. Germline V gene sequence: CDR1 SGHVS, CDR2 FQNEAQ. The CDR3 is made up of 14 amino acids. Trimming left V 1 base short and J 4 bases short, with 7 bases between.

This chain uses TRBV7-3 with TRBJ2-7; 8 bases align to TRBD2. Germline V gene sequence: CDR1 SGHTA, CDR2 FQGTGA. The CDR3 extends over 14 amino acids. The junction had 9 bases not matched to a gene; V was cut back by 6 bases and J by 5 bases. This CDR3 is CASRRSGSTHEQYF. CDR3 nucleotide sequence: TGTGCCAGCAGGAGGAGCGGGAGCACCCACGAGCAGTACTTC.

This clone has only one observation. This chain links TRBV27 with TRBJ2-3; D is unclear. CDR1 is MNHEY and CDR2 is SMNVEV in the germline V gene (reference sequence). V was trimmed by 6 bases and J by 2 bases, leaving 18 bases between them. The CDR3 is 16 amino acids. The CDR3 spells CASSPTWVPYTDTQYF. The DNA of the CDR3 is TGTGCCAGCAGCCCGACATGGGTACCCTACACAGATACGCAGTATTTT.

The chain uses TRBV18 and TRBJ2-2; D gene unclear. This CDR3 has 13 amino acids. V gave up 0 bases and J gave up 2 bases, with 1 base separating them. In germline, CDR1 is KGHSH, CDR2 LQKENI. The chain's CDR3 is CASSPPNTGELFF. CDR3 sequence (DNA): TGTGCCAGCTCACCACCCAACACCGGGGAGCTGTTTTTT.

The CDR3 DNA sequence: TGTGCCAGCAGTGCTAGCGGGGGTACCTACGAGCAGTACTTC. It encodes CASSASGGTYEQYF. This sequence joins TRBV6-4 and TRBJ2-7; 10 bases are shared with TRBD2. The germline gives CDR1 MRHNA, CDR2 SNTAGT. The V gene end was trimmed by 4 bases and the J gene end by 2 bases; junction bases not matched to a gene: 2. CDR3 length: 14 residues.